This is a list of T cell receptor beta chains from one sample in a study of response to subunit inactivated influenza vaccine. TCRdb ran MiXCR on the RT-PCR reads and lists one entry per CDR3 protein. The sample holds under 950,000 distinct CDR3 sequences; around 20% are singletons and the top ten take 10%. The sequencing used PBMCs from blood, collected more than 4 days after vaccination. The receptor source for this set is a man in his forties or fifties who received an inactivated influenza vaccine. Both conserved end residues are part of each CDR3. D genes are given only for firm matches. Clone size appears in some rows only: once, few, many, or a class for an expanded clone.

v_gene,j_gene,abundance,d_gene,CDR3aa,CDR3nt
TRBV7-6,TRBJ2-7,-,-,CASSLEGRVSYEQYF,TGTGCCAGCAGCTTAGAAGGGCGGGTCTCCTACGAGCAGTACTTC
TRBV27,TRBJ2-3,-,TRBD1,CASSYQGAPDTQYF,TGTGCCAGCAGTTATCAGGGGGCGCCAGATACGCAGTATTTT
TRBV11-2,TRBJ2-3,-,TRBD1,CASSLGTGTMSDTQYF,TGTGCCAGCAGCTTAGGGACAGGGACGATGTCAGATACGCAGTATTTT
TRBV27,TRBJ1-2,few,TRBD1,CATSTGVMGGYTF,TGTGCCACCTCGACAGGGGTGATGGGCGGCTACACCTTC
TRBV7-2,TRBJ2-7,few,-,CASSFQGRREQYF,TGTGCCAGCAGCTTCCAGGGGCGCAGGGAGCAGTACTTC
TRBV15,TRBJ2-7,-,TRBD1,CATSRRQGDEQYF,TGTGCCACCAGCAGACGACAGGGCGACGAGCAGTACTTC
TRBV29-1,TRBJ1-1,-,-,CSVDRIINTEAFF,TGCAGCGTTGATCGGATAATAAACACTGAAGCTTTCTTT
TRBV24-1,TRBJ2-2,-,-,CATSDATPGGFRTGELFF,TGTGCCACCAGTGACGCCACTCCGGGCGGGTTCCGGACCGGGGAGCTGTTTTTT
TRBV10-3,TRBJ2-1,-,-,CAIRGPGENEQFF,TGTGCCATCAGGGGTCCAGGGGAGAATGAGCAGTTCTTC
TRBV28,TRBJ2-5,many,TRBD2,CASSNDRISTSGEQTQYF,TGTGCCAGCAGCAACGACCGAATATCGACTAGCGGGGAACAGACCCAGTACTTC
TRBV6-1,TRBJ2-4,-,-,CASLNVGASGVVAKNIQYF,TGTGCCAGCCTAAACGTGGGGGCCTCTGGAGTTGTAGCCAAAAACATTCAGTACTTC
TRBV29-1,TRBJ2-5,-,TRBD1,CSVLGGRDQETQYF,TGCAGCGTTTTAGGGGGCCGTGACCAAGAGACCCAGTACTTC
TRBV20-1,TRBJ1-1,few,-,CTTKKGWQGTEAFF,TGCACCACCAAGAAGGGGTGGCAAGGCACTGAAGCTTTCTTT
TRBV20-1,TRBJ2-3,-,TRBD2,CSARLAGLRTDTQYF,TGCAGTGCTAGACTAGCGGGTCTACGCACAGATACGCAGTATTTT
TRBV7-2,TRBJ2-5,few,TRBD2,CASRDAGGGETQYF,TGTGCCAGCAGAGATGCGGGGGGAGGGGAGACCCAGTACTTC
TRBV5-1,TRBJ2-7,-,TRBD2,CASGLAGTAEQYF,TGCGCCAGCGGACTAGCGGGAACGGCCGAGCAGTACTTC
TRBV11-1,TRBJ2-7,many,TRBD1,CASSPRTGNYEQYF,TGTGCCAGCAGCCCTCGGACAGGGAACTACGAGCAGTACTTC
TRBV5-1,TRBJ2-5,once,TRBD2,CASSQDTTSATRGETQYF,TGCGCCAGCAGCCAGGACACCACTAGCGCAACCCGGGGGGAGACCCAGTACTTC
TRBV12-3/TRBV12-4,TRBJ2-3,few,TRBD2,CASRGAIAGAFTDTQYF,TGTGCCAGCAGGGGGGCGATAGCGGGGGCCTTCACAGATACGCAGTATTTT
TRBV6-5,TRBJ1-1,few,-,CASSYGTPENTEAFF,TGTGCCAGCAGTTACGGGACACCGGAGAACACTGAAGCTTTCTTT
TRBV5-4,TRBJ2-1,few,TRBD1,CASSRTGDGYNEQFF,TGTGCCAGCAGCAGGACAGGGGACGGCTACAATGAGCAGTTCTTC
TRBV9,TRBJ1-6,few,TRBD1,CASSVEGQGRNTLHF,TGTGCCAGCAGCGTAGAGGGACAGGGGCGTAACACCCTCCACTTT
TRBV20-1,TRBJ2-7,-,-,CSATSDAWYEQYF,TGCAGTGCTACATCGGACGCGTGGTACGAGCAGTACTTC
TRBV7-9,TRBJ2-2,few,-,CASRTGTNTGELFF,TGTGCCAGCAGGACAGGAACGAACACCGGGGAGCTGTTTTTT
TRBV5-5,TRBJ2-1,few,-,CASSPWAASYNEQFF,TGTGCCAGCAGCCCGTGGGCAGCCTCCTACAATGAGCAGTTCTTC
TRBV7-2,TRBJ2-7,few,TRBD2,CASSPSSGGQHEQYF,TGTGCCAGCAGCCCATCTAGCGGGGGGCAGCACGAGCAGTACTTC
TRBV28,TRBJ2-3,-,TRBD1,CASSDRDRVPDTQYF,TGTGCCAGCAGCGACCGGGACAGGGTACCAGATACGCAGTATTTT
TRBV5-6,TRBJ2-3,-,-,CASSPNLRVISTDTQYF,TGTGCCAGCAGCCCCAACCTTCGGGTAATCTCAACAGATACGCAGTATTTT
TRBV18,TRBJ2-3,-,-,CASSPMDSTDTQYF,TGTGCCAGCTCACCAATGGACAGCACAGATACGCAGTATTTT
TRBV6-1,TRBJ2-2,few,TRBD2,CASMSGGIGELFF,TGTGCCAGCATGAGCGGGGGCATCGGGGAGCTGTTTTTT
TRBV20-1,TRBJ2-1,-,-,CSASLASNVQFF,TGCAGTGCTTCCCTAGCTAGCAATGTGCAGTTCTTC
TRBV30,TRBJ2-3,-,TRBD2,CAWSVGGLATDTQYF,TGTGCCTGGAGTGTCGGCGGACTAGCCACAGATACGCAGTATTTT
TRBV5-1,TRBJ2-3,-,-,CASSLGTQRTDTQYF,TGCGCCAGCAGCTTGGGGACCCAGCGCACAGATACGCAGTATTTT
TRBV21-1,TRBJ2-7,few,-,CASSKKFQRERYEQYF,TGTGCCAGCAGCAAAAAGTTCCAGCGGGAGAGGTACGAGCAGTACTTC
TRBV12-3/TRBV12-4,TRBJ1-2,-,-,CASGVVGGAGGYTF,TGTGCCAGCGGCGTCGTGGGGGGCGCAGGAGGCTACACCTTC
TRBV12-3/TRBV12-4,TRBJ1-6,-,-,CASTPFGGDNSPLHF,TGTGCCAGCACCCCCTTCGGAGGGGATAATTCACCCCTCCACTTT
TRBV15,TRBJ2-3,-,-,CATSRDGYADTQYF,TGTGCCACCAGCAGAGACGGGTACGCAGATACGCAGTATTTT
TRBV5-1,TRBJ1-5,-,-,CASSLAGDGNQPQHF,TGCGCCAGCAGCTTGGCCGGGGATGGCAATCAGCCCCAGCATTTT
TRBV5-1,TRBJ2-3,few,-,CASSLGTQPSTDTQYF,TGCGCCAGCAGCTTGGGGACTCAACCTAGCACAGATACGCAGTATTTT
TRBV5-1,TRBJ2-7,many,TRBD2,CASSLGTSGTGEQYF,TGCGCCAGCAGCTTGGGGACTAGCGGGACGGGCGAGCAGTACTTC
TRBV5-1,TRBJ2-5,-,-,CASSLGGTPLGGETQYF,TGCGCCAGCAGCTTGGGGGGGACTCCGTTAGGTGGAGAGACCCAGTACTTC
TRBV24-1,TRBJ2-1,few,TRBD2,CATGGLADNEQFF,TGTGCCACAGGGGGACTAGCGGACAATGAGCAGTTCTTC